This T cell receptor beta chain was identified in a study of blood T cell repertoires in COVID-19. Study-level background: There were acute and convalescent COVID-19 samples, and they came from the United States, Italy and Spain. Sources were T cells, B-cell-depleted T cells, or PBMCs; the material itself was cDNA or gDNA.

The CDR3 runs 14 residues. Trimming stripped 4 bases from V and 7 bases from J, with 16 bases between. CDR1 MNHEY and CDR2 SVGAGI come from the germline V gene. Assay used: immunoSEQ multiplex PCR; TCRdb lists only in-frame clones, some missing. The profile shows about 200,000 clones, about nine tenths of them singletons. Sequenced: PBMCs or T cells enriched from blood (not recorded which). The sequence was collected from a woman under 40 with acute COVID-19. The chain combines TRBV6-5 with TRBJ1-1, with a possible D match to TRBD1 (5 bases). CDR3 nucleotide sequence: TGTGCCAGCAGTTTAGGTCCAGGGCCGCTTGAAGCTTTCTTT. Translated, it gives CASSLGPGPLEAFF.